Listed below are T cell receptor beta chains from one sample, sequenced in a study of blood T cell repertoires in COVID-19. Produced via immunoSEQ multiplex PCR; TCRdb's table is partial and in-frame only. The sample carries some 20,000 clones, 85% to 90% recorded once. The sequencing sample was made of peripheral blood. The receptors originated from a human donor in a cohort sampled during active COVID-19. Both conserved end residues are part of each CDR3. D genes are given only for firm matches. Rows give clone size only sometimes, using once, few, many, or a class for an expanded clone.

V: TRBV19; D: TRBD1; size: .; J: TRBJ1-1; CDR3: CASRSGQGHEAFF; DNA: TGTGCCAGTAGGTCCGGACAGGGACACGAAGCTTTCTTT
V: TRBV28; D: TRBD1; size: .; J: TRBJ2-7; CDR3: CASSLRQGASYEQYF; DNA: TGTGCCAGCAGTTTAAGGCAGGGGGCTTCCTACGAGCAGTACTTC
V: TRBV7-3; D: .; size: once; J: TRBJ1-1; CDR3: CASSLLGEAEAFF; DNA: TGTGCCAGCAGCTTATTAGGGGAGGCTGAAGCTTTCTTT
V: TRBV2; D: TRBD1; size: .; J: TRBJ2-7; CDR3: CASSEDRGPSYEQYF; DNA: TGTGCCAGCAGTGAAGATAGGGGGCCCTCCTACGAGCAGTACTTC
V: TRBV5-8; D: .; size: .; J: TRBJ2-7; CDR3: CASSRTGKYEQYF; DNA: TGTGCCAGCAGCAGAACAGGGAAATACGAGCAGTACTTC
V: TRBV5-1; D: TRBD2; size: .; J: TRBJ2-1; CDR3: CASSRDSGRGDEQFF; DNA: TGCGCCAGCAGCAGAGACAGCGGGAGGGGGGATGAGCAGTTCTTC
V: TRBV6-2/TRBV6-3; D: .; size: .; J: TRBJ1-1; CDR3: CASSPATRDTEAFF; DNA: TGTGCCAGCAGTCCAGCCACCAGGGACACTGAAGCTTTCTTT
V: TRBV19; D: TRBD2; size: .; J: TRBJ2-7; CDR3: CASSWDSSGSSYEQYF; DNA: TGTGCCAGTAGTTGGGACTCTAGCGGGAGCTCCTACGAGCAGTACTTC
V: TRBV3-1/TRBV3-2; D: .; size: .; J: TRBJ1-5; CDR3: CASSQQSGVGNQPQHF; DNA: TGTGCCAGCAGCCAACAGTCAGGGGTGGGGAATCAGCCCCAGCATTTT
V: TRBV5-1; D: TRBD2; size: few; J: TRBJ2-1; CDR3: CASSSTAGVGNEQFF; DNA: TGCGCCAGCAGCTCTACAGCGGGAGTGGGGAATGAGCAGTTCTTC
V: TRBV9; D: TRBD2; size: .; J: TRBJ2-3; CDR3: CASSRLAGATDTQYF; DNA: TGTGCCAGCAGCCGACTAGCGGGGGCCACAGATACGCAGTATTTT
V: TRBV6-5; D: TRBD2; size: few; J: TRBJ2-1; CDR3: CASQGREGNEQFF; DNA: TGTGCCAGCCAGGGGCGGGAGGGAAATGAGCAGTTCTTC
V: TRBV19; D: TRBD1; size: .; J: TRBJ1-1; CDR3: CASGQGLRTEAFF; DNA: TGTGCCAGTGGACAGGGATTAAGAACTGAAGCTTTCTTT
V: TRBV14; D: .; size: few; J: TRBJ1-3; CDR3: CASSQDRGFGNTIYF; DNA: TGTGCCAGCAGCCAAGACAGGGGCTTTGGAAACACCATATATTTT
V: TRBV15; D: .; size: .; J: TRBJ2-7; CDR3: CATSIDRFYEQYF; DNA: TGTGCCACCAGCATCGACAGGTTCTACGAGCAGTACTTC
V: TRBV4-1; D: .; size: .; J: TRBJ1-4; CDR3: CASSQEQGFAEKLFF; DNA: TGCGCCAGCAGCCAAGAACAGGGATTTGCTGAAAAACTGTTTTTT
V: TRBV5-4; D: .; size: .; J: TRBJ2-3; CDR3: CASSLDRPASTDTQYF; DNA: TGTGCCAGCAGCTTGGACAGGCCAGCTAGCACAGATACGCAGTATTTT
V: TRBV28; D: .; size: few; J: TRBJ2-2; CDR3: CASRPLSGYAGELFF; DNA: TGTGCCAGCAGGCCACTTAGCGGCTACGCCGGGGAGCTGTTTTTT
V: TRBV5-5; D: .; size: .; J: TRBJ2-3; CDR3: CASSLGLGSTDTQYF; DNA: TGTGCCAGCAGCTTGGGTCTAGGAAGCACAGATACGCAGTATTTT
V: TRBV28; D: .; size: .; J: TRBJ1-5; CDR3: CASSETVNQPQHF; DNA: TGTGCCAGCAGCGAAACAGTAAATCAGCCCCAGCATTTT